The present T cell receptor beta chain was sequenced within a study of cytomegalovirus exposure and HLA in healthy donors (dated by TCRdb to between 2016 and 2019). Study-wide context: According to a later analysis, one platform produced both the approximately 110 validation repertoires and the 666 repertoires of the first cohort. High-throughput TCR immunosequencing, statistical association of individual TCRs with disease status, and machine learning were combined to predict cytomegalovirus infection status. A separate validation cohort of approximately 120 different subjects was used in addition to the roughly 620-subject first cohort. The aim of the study was to test whether cataloging public T cell receptors could identify signatures of past pathogen exposure.

Remarks on this clone: Its antigen is unknown. No much larger clonotype is one base removed from it; base qualities were not supplied.

The library was built by means of the immunoSEQ multiplex PCR assay. The published analysis was carried out like this. A statistical classification framework was built to diagnose cytomegalovirus status from the catalog of TCR beta chain sequences. As stored in TCRdb, this immuneACCESS dataset retains in-frame rearrangements with V and J assigned. A fraction of the clones does not appear; measured against another copy, unresolved V genes explain less than half of the discrepancy, and the remainder lacks a known reason. That table supplies the V and J calls and clone size; D and trimming were determined from the DNA. In this sample the table shows 150,000 to 200,000 clones, approximately 96% of which occur a single time. The ten largest clones take up around 0.9% of the sample. The CDR3, cysteine through phenylalanine, is 13 amino acids long. The retained sequence is limited to the CDR3, 39 bases, with the frame set at the first base. V is reduced by 5 bases and J by 1 base, leaving a spacing of 8 bases between them. CDR1 and CDR2 were assigned from the germline V gene as SGHTA and FQGTGA.

The investigation overall reported the following: A few of the identified cytomegalovirus-associated TCR beta chains were confirmed in vitro to be specific for cytomegalovirus antigens. Subsequent analysis determined that TCRs grouped into clusters in the first cohort also showed a tendency toward co-occurrence across the approximately 120 validation repertoires, and about 93% of cluster scores exceeded 0. Most TCR sequences were seen in very few donors, while some public TCRs were found in many individuals. The study listed over 150 TCR beta chains as associated with cytomegalovirus. According to the authors, the approach could potentially be generalized to other disease states and immunological phenotypes. The validation cohort had no HLA typing available for a later analysis, so co-occurrence within that cohort was assessed over all 130 or so repertoires. The classifier was reported to diagnose cytomegalovirus status with high specificity and sensitivity in both the original and validation cohorts.

The donors belonged to the validation cohort of about 120 subjects, which was separate from the roughly 700-subject first cohort. Sequencing was carried out using PBMCs. The chain joins TRBV7-3 to TRBJ1-1; perhaps TRBD1 is the D gene, with 5 bases matching. The receptor's source is a woman aged 18-29 years in good health and CMV-seronegative. The CDR3 here reads CASSPGQNTEAFF. The nucleotides read TGTGCCAGCAGCCCCGGACAGAACACTGAAGCTTTCTTT.